Shown below are 20 T cell receptor beta chains from a single sample sequenced in a study of blood T cell repertoires in COVID-19 (dated by TCRdb to 2018 to 2020). The protocol used for the library was the immunoSEQ multiplex PCR assay. The clones in this table, taken by TCRdb from immuneACCESS, are in-frame only. Not every clone is retained; where verified, under half of the shortfall comes from an unresolved V gene, and the cause of the rest is unknown. The sample table shows a few hundred thousand clones, and around 85% are seen once. The top ten constitute around 2.1% of the sample. The sample comprised PBMCs or T cells enriched from blood (not recorded which). These receptors originate from a man aged 25 to 40 who had recovered from COVID-19.

J is TRBJ2-1 and V is TRBV15; possible D gene TRBD2, 5 bases. Per germline, CDR1 LNHNV and CDR2 YYDKDF (reference sequence). CDR3 length: 15 amino acids. V shed 1 base and J shed 7 bases, with 14 bases lying between them. This chain's CDR3 is CATSRGRNYGNEQFF. The CDR3 bases are TGTGCCACCAGCAGAGGGAGGAATTATGGGAATGAGCAGTTCTTC.

The chain combines TRBV27 with TRBJ1-2; no firm D call. In germline, CDR1 is MNHEY, CDR2 SMNVEV (reference sequence). The CDR3 runs 13 residues. V gave up 0 bases and J gave up 6 bases, with 8 bases separating them. CDR3 sequence (DNA): TGTGCCAGCAGTTTATCGAGGAGGAATGGCTACACCTTC. It is translated as CASSLSRRNGYTF.

The chain recombines TRBV12-3 or TRBV12-4 with TRBJ2-5, with a tentative D call TRBD2 (5 bases). The CDR3 spans 13 residues. Trimming shortened V by 7 bases and J by 3 bases, and 12 bases separated the two germline ends. The DNA for the CDR3 is TGTGCCAGCACCCTCGGGGAAGAAGAGACCCAGTACTTC. Translated: CASTLGEEETQYF.

V is TRBV20-1 and J is TRBJ2-1; 11 bases are shared with TRBD2. The CDR3 runs 14 residues. Unmatched junction bases numbered 4, after V lost 3 bases and J lost 6 bases. Germline V gene sequence: CDR1 DFQATT, CDR2 SNEGSKA (reference sequence). The CDR3 is CSASKTSGGNEQFF. The DNA of the CDR3 is TGCAGTGCTAGTAAAACTAGCGGGGGCAATGAGCAGTTCTTC.

The chain uses TRBV3-1 (or the pseudogene TRBV3-2) and TRBJ1-2; the match to TRBD1 covers 8 bases. J gave up 4 bases and V 4 bases, and 11 bases lay outside the gene matches. From germline, CDR1 is LGHDT and CDR2 YNNKEL (reference sequence). This CDR3 region has 16 residues. CDR3 sequence reads: CASSRSGQGYCYGYTF. As DNA, the CDR3 is TGTGCCAGCAGCCGATCAGGACAGGGTTATTGCTATGGCTACACCTTC.

The gene calls are TRBV10-3 and TRBJ1-3; D not certain. This CDR3 has 14 amino acids. Between the trimmed V and J ends, which lost 6 bases and 7 bases, there was a span of 16 bases. The germline V gene encodes CDR1 ENHRY and CDR2 SYGVKD. This chain's CDR3 is CAISSPGGGNTIYF. CDR3 in DNA: TGTGCCATCAGCTCCCCGGGTGGAGGGAACACCATATATTTT.

A remark on this clone: One junction end disagrees with the germline gene, perhaps due to a read error. The J gene is TRBJ2-1, the V gene TRBV7-2; D may be TRBD2 (5 bases). Germline CDR1 is SGHTA and CDR2 is FQGNSA. The CDR3 runs to 16 residues. CDR3 nucleotide sequence: TGTGCCAGCAGCTTAGCTAGCCTAGCTTCCTGCAATGAGCAGTTCTTC. Its protein is CASSLASLASCNEQFF.

The V gene is TRBV15, the J gene TRBJ2-7; TRBD1 might be the D (5 bases). The germline CDR1 and CDR2 sequences are LNHNV and YYDKDF (reference sequence). The CDR3 is made up of 15 amino acids. The V end lost 5 bases, the J end lost 2 bases, and 16 bases lay between the germline ends. CDR3 sequence reads: CATSGQGQGAYEQYF. Here the CDR3 DNA reads TGTGCCACCAGCGGTCAGGGCCAAGGAGCCTACGAGCAGTACTTC.

This clone is a singleton in its sample. This chain's CDR3 is CASSVVERTGELFF. Written as DNA, the CDR3 is TGTGCCAGCAGTGTGGTGGAGCGCACCGGGGAGCTGTTTTTT. The chain carries TRBV14 and TRBJ2-2, with D uncertain. Germline values: CDR1 SGHDN, CDR2 FVKESK. Trimming removed 6 bases from V and 4 bases from J, with 12 bases in between. This CDR3 is built from 14 residues.

The chain couples TRBV11-1 to TRBJ1-2, with 7 bases identical to TRBD1. CDR1 is SGHAT and CDR2 is FQDESV in the germline V gene (reference sequence). Trimming took 3 bases from V and 8 from J; bases not matched to a gene: 3. The CDR3 runs 12 residues. CDR3 nucleotides: TGTGCCAGCAGCTTCGCAGGGGGAGGCTACACCTTC. This encodes CASSFAGGGYTF.

This clone has only one observation. For the CDR3, the DNA is TGTGCCAGCAGTTTATCGCAGGGGCCATCTGATGGCTACACCTTC. Translation gives CASSLSQGPSDGYTF. The V call is TRBV27, the J call TRBJ1-2; D is perhaps TRBD1 (6 bases). Trimming stripped 0 bases from V and 6 bases from J, with 14 bases between. Germline V gene lookup returns CDR1 MNHEY and CDR2 SMNVEV (reference sequence). The CDR3 consists of 15 residues.

The J gene is TRBJ2-3, the V gene TRBV2; 9 bases match TRBD2. Germline V CDR1 and CDR2: SNHLY, FYNNEI. The CDR3 has 19 residues. V lost 3 bases to trimming and J lost 1 base; unmatched junction nucleotides: 14. This chain's CDR3 is CASSDGGAWASGGTDTQYF. The CDR3 region has the DNA TGTGCCAGCAGTGACGGCGGGGCATGGGCTAGCGGGGGCACAGATACGCAGTATTTT.

The rearrangement uses TRBV5-4 and TRBJ1-4; TRBD1 might be the D (5 bases). The CDR3 is 16 amino acids. Trimming pared 2 bases from V and 2 bases from J, leaving 13 bases between. Per the germline V gene, CDR1 is SGHNT and CDR2 is YYREEE (reference sequence). The CDR3 nucleotides read TGTGCCAGCAGCTTTGATCGGGGGATGACTAATGAAAAACTGTTTTTT. It codes for CASSFDRGMTNEKLFF.

This chain joins TRBV7-9 and TRBJ2-3; tentatively, D is TRBD2 (6 bases). Germline V gives CDR1 SEHNR, CDR2 FQNEAQ (reference sequence). This CDR3 contains 15 residues. V was cut by 3 bases and J by 0 bases, with 10 bases left in between. The CDR3 DNA is TGTGCCAGCAGCTTGGAGGGGCTGAGCACAGATACGCAGTATTTT. The encoded protein is CASSLEGLSTDTQYF.

The chain recombines TRBV10-2 with TRBJ2-3; D gene uncertain. Looked up from germline, CDR1 is WSHSY and CDR2 is SAAADI. Trimming removed 2 bases from V and 2 bases from J, with 8 bases in between. CDR3 size: 14 residues. CDR3 coding DNA: TGCGCCAGCAGTGAGGGGCTTACCACAGATACGCAGTATTTT. It is translated as CASSEGLTTDTQYF.

This rearrangement joins TRBV6-5 to TRBJ2-1, with 10 bases aligning to TRBD2. The CDR3 is 15 residues long. The V segment lost 4 bases and the J segment 7 bases; nucleotides outside the gene matches: 7. Germline lookup yields CDR1 MNHEY and CDR2 SVGAGI. The chain's CDR3 is CASSSSGGASNEQFF. CDR3 nucleotide sequence: TGTGCCAGCAGTTCAAGCGGGGGGGCCTCTAATGAGCAGTTCTTC.

CDR3 DNA sequence: TGTGCCAGCTCACCTCCGGGACAGGGGGCTCAGGATGGCTACACCTTC. Residues: CASSPPGQGAQDGYTF. The V gene is TRBV18, the J gene TRBJ1-2; 12 bases fit TRBD1. CDR1 and CDR2 (germline): KGHSH, LQKENI. There are 16 residues in the CDR3. J gave up 6 bases and V 3 bases, and 8 bases lay outside the gene matches.

The chain recombines TRBV7-2 with TRBJ1-6; perhaps TRBD1 as D (5 bases). The CDR3 extends over 11 amino acids. Germline CDR1 SGHTA, CDR2 FQGNSA. V lost 5 bases and J 14 bases, leaving 10 bases between the germline ends. The CDR3 loop reads CASSAGGSLHF. The CDR3 nucleotides read TGTGCCAGCAGCGCCGGGGGTTCCCTCCACTTT.

The rearrangement links TRBV6-1 to TRBJ2-7; D perhaps matches TRBD1 (6 bases). This CDR3 is 16 amino acids long. Germline lookup yields CDR1 MNHNS and CDR2 SASEGT. V lost 3 bases and J lost 4, with 19 bases in between. The CDR3 DNA sequence: TGTGCCAGCAGTGATAGGTTCTCGGACAGCACGTACGAGCAGTACTTC. Its translation is CASSDRFSDSTYEQYF.

This rearrangement joins TRBV25-1 to TRBJ1-2, with D unclear. This CDR3 has 15 residues. The ends were cut back, 3 bases at V and 6 bases at J, with 17 bases in the middle. CDR1 is MGHDK, CDR2 SYGVNS, per germline. The CDR3 spells CASSDPAGQRDGYTF. Written as DNA, the CDR3 is TGTGCCAGCAGTGATCCAGCAGGCCAAAGAGATGGCTACACCTTC.